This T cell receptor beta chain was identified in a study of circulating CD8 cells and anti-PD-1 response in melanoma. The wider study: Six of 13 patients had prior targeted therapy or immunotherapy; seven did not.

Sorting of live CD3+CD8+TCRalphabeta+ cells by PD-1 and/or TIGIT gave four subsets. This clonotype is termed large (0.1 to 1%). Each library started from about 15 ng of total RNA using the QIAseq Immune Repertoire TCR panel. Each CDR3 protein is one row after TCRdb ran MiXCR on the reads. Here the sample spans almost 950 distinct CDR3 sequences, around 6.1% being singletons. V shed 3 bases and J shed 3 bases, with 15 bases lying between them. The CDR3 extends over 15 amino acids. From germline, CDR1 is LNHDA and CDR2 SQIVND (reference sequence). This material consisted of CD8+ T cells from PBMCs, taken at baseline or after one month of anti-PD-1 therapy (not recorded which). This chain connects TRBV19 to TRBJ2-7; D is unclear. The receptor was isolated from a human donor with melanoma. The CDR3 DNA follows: TGTGCCAGTAGTATCAGCGACGGCAGCTACTACGAGCAGTACTTC. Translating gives CASSISDGSYYEQYF.